The sequence of this T cell receptor (beta chain) was determined in a study of blood T cell repertoires in COVID-19. Turning to the study itself: Samples of COVID-19 (acute and convalescent) were obtained from the United States, Italy and Spain. PBMCs, B-cell-depleted T cells, or T cells were the source of the cDNA or gDNA that made up the material.

After removal of 2 bases from V and 0 bases from J, the junction contained 3 bases not matched to a gene. Germline V gene lookup returns CDR1 KGHDR and CDR2 SFDVKD. The CDR3 contains 17 residues. In this sample, this clone turned up once. Methods used by the authors: For nucleated cells, counts were estimated from reference gene primer amplification. The table came from immunoSEQ multiplex PCR; TCRdb's copy has only in-frame clones and leaves some out. D and trimming come from the DNA, and the V and J calls and clone size come from that table. Counted here are some 45,000 clones, about 80% occurring once; the ten biggest clones make up approximately 8.8%.

The receptor comes from a man aged 55 to 70 with acute or convalescent COVID-19. This chain connects TRBV24-1 to TRBJ1-3, with TRBD1 matching 10 bases. The sequenced sample was peripheral blood. The CDR3 DNA sequence: TGTGCCACCAGTGATTCCGGACAGGGGGGCTCTGGAAACACCATATATTTT. Translated: CATSDSGQGGSGNTIYF.